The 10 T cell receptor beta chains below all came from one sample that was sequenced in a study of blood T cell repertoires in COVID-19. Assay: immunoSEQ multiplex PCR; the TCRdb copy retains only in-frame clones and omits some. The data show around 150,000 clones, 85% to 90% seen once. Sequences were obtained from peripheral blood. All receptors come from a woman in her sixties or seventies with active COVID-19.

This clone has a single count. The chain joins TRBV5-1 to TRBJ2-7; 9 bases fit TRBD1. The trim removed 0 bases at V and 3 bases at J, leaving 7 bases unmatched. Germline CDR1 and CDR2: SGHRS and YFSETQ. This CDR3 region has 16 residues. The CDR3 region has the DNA TGCGCCAGCAGCTTGGATTCAACAGGGGGCGTCTACGAGCAGTACTTC. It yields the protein CASSLDSTGGVYEQYF.

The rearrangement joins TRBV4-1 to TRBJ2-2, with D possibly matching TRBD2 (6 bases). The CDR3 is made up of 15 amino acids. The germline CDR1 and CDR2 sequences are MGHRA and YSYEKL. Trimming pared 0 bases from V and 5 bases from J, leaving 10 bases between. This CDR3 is CASSQDVLATGELFF. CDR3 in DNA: TGCGCCAGCAGCCAAGATGTGCTAGCGACCGGGGAGCTGTTTTTT.

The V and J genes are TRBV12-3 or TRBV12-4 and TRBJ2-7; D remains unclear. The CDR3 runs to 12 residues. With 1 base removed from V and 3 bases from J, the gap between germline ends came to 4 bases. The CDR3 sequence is CASSLGSYEQYF. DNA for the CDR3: TGTGCCAGCAGTTTAGGCAGCTACGAGCAGTACTTC.

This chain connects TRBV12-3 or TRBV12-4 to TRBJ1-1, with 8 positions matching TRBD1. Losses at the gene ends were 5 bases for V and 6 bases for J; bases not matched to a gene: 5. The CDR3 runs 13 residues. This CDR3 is CASSGRQGPEAFF. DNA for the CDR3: TGTGCCAGCAGTGGACGACAGGGGCCTGAAGCTTTCTTT.

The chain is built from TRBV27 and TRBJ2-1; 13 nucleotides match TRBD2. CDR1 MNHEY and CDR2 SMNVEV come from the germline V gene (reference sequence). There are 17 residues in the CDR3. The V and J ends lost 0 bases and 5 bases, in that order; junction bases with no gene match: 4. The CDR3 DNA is TGTGCCAGCAGTTTATCCCTAGGACTAGCGGGAGACAATGAGCAGTTCTTC. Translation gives CASSLSLGLAGDNEQFF.

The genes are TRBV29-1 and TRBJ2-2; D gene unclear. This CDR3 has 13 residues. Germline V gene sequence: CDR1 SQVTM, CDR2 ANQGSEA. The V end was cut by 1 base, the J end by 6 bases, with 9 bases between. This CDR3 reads CSVEGRYAGELFF. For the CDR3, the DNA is TGCAGCGTTGAAGGCAGGTACGCCGGGGAGCTGTTTTTT.

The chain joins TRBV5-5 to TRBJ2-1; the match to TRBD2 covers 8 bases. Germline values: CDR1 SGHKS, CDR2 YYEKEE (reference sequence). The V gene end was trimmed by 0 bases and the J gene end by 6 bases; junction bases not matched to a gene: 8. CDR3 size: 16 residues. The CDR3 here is CASSLAPPREGNEQFF. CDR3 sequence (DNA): TGTGCCAGCAGCTTGGCCCCGCCTCGGGAGGGCAATGAGCAGTTCTTC.

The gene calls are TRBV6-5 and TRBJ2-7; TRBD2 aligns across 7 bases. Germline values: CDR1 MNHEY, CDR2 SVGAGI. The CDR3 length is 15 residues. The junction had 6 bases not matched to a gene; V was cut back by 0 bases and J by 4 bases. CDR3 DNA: TGTGCCAGCAGTTACTCTACGACGGGAGGATACGAGCAGTACTTC. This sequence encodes CASSYSTTGGYEQYF.

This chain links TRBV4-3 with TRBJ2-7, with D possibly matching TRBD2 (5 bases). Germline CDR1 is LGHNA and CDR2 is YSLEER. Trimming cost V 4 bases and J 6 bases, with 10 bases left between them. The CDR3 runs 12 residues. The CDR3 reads CASSLQRGEQYF. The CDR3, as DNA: TGCGCCAGCAGCCTCCAACGGGGCGAGCAGTACTTC.

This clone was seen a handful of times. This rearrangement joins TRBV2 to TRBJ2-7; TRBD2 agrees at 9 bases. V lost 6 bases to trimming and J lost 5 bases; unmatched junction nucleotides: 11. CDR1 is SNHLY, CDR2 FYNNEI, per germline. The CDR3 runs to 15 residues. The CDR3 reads CASSKLSGSVNEQYF. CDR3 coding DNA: TGTGCCAGCAGCAAACTTAGCGGGAGTGTGAACGAGCAGTACTTC.